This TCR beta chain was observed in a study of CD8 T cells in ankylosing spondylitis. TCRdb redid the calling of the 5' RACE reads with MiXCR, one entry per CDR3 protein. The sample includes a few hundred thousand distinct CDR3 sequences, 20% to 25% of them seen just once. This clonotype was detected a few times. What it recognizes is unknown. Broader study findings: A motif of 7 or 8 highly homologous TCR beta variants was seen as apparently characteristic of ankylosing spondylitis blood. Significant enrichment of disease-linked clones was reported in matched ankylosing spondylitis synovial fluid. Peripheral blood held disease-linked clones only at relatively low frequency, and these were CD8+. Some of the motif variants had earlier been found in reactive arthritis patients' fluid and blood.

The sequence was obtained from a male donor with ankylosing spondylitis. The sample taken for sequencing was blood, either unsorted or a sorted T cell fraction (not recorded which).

CDR3 nucleotides: TGCAGTGCTAAACGCCAGCCCTATAGCAATCAGCCCCAGCATTTT. The encoded protein is CSAKRQPYSNQPQHF. The chain employs TRBV20-1 and TRBJ1-5, with D unclear. Looked up from germline, CDR1 is DFQATT and CDR2 is SNEGSKA (reference sequence). V was trimmed by 4 bases and J by 0 bases, leaving 13 bases between them. The CDR3 is 15 amino acids.